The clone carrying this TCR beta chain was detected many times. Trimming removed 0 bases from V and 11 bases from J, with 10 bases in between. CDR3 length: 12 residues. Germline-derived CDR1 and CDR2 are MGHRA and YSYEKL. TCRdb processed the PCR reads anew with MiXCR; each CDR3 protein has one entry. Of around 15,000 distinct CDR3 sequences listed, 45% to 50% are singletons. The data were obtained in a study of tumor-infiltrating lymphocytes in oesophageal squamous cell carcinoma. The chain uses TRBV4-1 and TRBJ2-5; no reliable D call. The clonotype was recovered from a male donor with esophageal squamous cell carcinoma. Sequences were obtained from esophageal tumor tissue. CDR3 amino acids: CASSQEEIGQYF. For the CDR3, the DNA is TGCGCCAGCAGCCAAGAGGAGATTGGGCAGTACTTC.